The T cell receptor (beta chain) under discussion was sequenced for a study of shared clonotypes between healthy human individuals. Study background: CD4 naive cells filled three plates per donor, CD4 memory three, CD8 naive two and CD8 memory one.

Sorted subsets were amplified in replicate PCRs using 200 to 250 ng DNA, tens of thousands of T cell genomes. In the original processing: Junction-only immunoSEQ sequences carried no quality scores, so filtering differed. Profiling relied on immunoSEQ multiplex PCR, and the TCRdb table lists in-frame clones only, not all of them. The DNA gave D and trimming, while V, J and clone size come from that table. The sample has some 790,000 clones, roughly 72% seen once. Germline V CDR1 and CDR2: MDHEN, SYDVKM. Trimming stripped 5 bases from V and 4 bases from J, with 14 bases between. CDR3 length: 15 residues. About this clone itself: Antigen: not known.

Study-level points and caveats: Researchers sampled blood only, noting tissue repertoires likely differ.

The chain links TRBV28 to TRBJ2-2; maybe TRBD1 (5 bases). The clonotype comes from a woman aged 25 to 45 in good health. Material: memory CD4+ T cells sorted from blood. Subset reported: CD45RA-negative fraction. The CDR3 DNA reads as TGTGCCAGCAGTGCCCCGAGACAGTCCACCGGGGAGCTGTTTTTT. It codes for CASSAPRQSTGELFF.